These T cell receptor beta chains were read from a single sample in a study of regulatory T cells in long-lasting Graves disease. TCRdb processed the multiplex PCR reads anew with MiXCR; each CDR3 protein has one entry. The top ten clones hold over 9% of a sample with approximately 480,000 distinct CDR3 sequences, 15% to 20% of them seen once. This sample was shared with a second study, whose subject was T cells in Graves' hyperthyroidism and ophthalmopathy.

Sequencing was performed on peripheral blood mononuclear cells (PBMCs), taken at new diagnosis, from a patient treated with antithyroid drugs. The source is a man aged 40-50 years with Graves disease. Both conserved end residues are part of each CDR3. The D gene is left open where the match is weak. Not every row has a clone size; where given, it reads once, few, many or a size class.

TRBJ2-1,TRBD2,TRBV7-9,many,20,CASSFTNTLAGVAGYNEQFF,TGTGCCAGCAGCTTTACCAACACCTTGGCCGGGGTAGCGGGATACAATGAGCAGTTCTTC
TRBJ2-1,NA,TRBV9,few,13,CASSEIKPGEQFF,TGTGCCAGCAGCGAAATCAAGCCGGGTGAGCAGTTCTTC
TRBJ2-7,NA,TRBV11-3,many,14,CASSLGAADYEQYF,TGTGCCAGCAGCTTAGGGGCGGCTGACTACGAGCAGTACTTC
TRBJ2-1,NA,TRBV29-1,NA,13,CSVDGGNYNEQFF,TGCAGCGTTGACGGCGGTAACTACAATGAGCAGTTCTTC
TRBJ2-5,NA,TRBV24-1,NA,14,CATSESGTSETQYF,TGTGCCACCAGTGAGTCCGGGACATCAGAGACCCAGTACTTC
TRBJ1-6,NA,TRBV3-1,many,14,CASSPRGTGSPLHF,TGTGCCAGCAGCCCCAGGGGAACGGGATCACCCCTCCACTTT
TRBJ2-7,NA,TRBV12-3/TRBV12-4,NA,13,CASNQRSSYEQYF,TGTGCCAGCAATCAGCGGAGCTCCTACGAGCAGTACTTC
TRBJ2-1,NA,TRBV30,many,15,CACHPSPTGYNEQFF,TGTGCCTGCCATCCATCCCCGACAGGATACAATGAGCAGTTCTTC
TRBJ2-6,TRBD2,TRBV4-1,NA,17,CASSQPGLASGANVLTF,TGCGCCAGCAGCCAACCGGGACTAGCCTCCGGGGCCAACGTCCTGACTTTC
TRBJ2-7,NA,TRBV20-1,many,13,CSAALPGSYEQYF,TGCAGTGCTGCACTTCCCGGGAGCTACGAGCAGTACTTC
TRBJ2-2,NA,TRBV28,NA,14,CASETGGGTGELFF,TGTGCCAGCGAGACCGGAGGGGGTACCGGGGAGCTGTTTTTT
TRBJ2-1,NA,TRBV7-9,many,15,CASSSSRDRYNEQFF,TGTGCCAGCAGCTCAAGCCGGGACCGCTACAATGAGCAGTTCTTC
TRBJ2-3,TRBD1,TRBV19,NA,15,CASSSGTGQGNTQYF,TGTGCCAGTAGCTCAGGGACAGGTCAGGGAAATACGCAGTATTTT
TRBJ2-3,TRBD2,TRBV2,many,14,CASSSGREEDTQYF,TGTGCCAGCAGTAGCGGGAGGGAGGAAGATACGCAGTATTTT
TRBJ1-1,TRBD1,TRBV9,NA,13,CASSVGTGGRTFF,TGTGCCAGCAGCGTCGGGACAGGGGGTAGGACTTTCTTT
TRBJ1-2,NA,TRBV5-1,many,13,CASSYDGNYGYTF,TGCGCCAGCAGCTACGACGGGAACTATGGCTACACCTTC
TRBJ2-7,NA,TRBV7-9,NA,13,CASSSPGRGGQYF,TGTGCCAGCAGCTCCCCGGGTAGGGGAGGGCAGTACTTC
TRBJ2-1,TRBD2,TRBV6-2/TRBV6-3,many,17,CASSYGLAGVSYNEQFF,TGTGCCAGCAGTTACGGCCTAGCGGGAGTGTCCTACAATGAGCAGTTCTTC
TRBJ2-7,TRBD2,TRBV6-1,once,16,CASSPKGGRGIYEQYF,TGTGCCAGCAGCCCCAAGGGCGGGAGAGGGATCTACGAGCAGTACTTC
TRBJ2-7,TRBD1,TRBV6-2/TRBV6-3,few,14,CASSPDRVGSEQYF,TGTGCCAGCAGCCCGGACAGGGTTGGAAGCGAGCAGTACTTC
TRBJ2-1,TRBD1,TRBV29-1,few,15,CSVGGQGEGYNEQFF,TGCAGCGTCGGCGGACAGGGAGAGGGTTACAATGAGCAGTTCTTC
TRBJ2-5,TRBD1,TRBV27,many,15,CASSFKQGALSTQYF,TGTGCCAGCAGTTTCAAACAGGGGGCCCTTTCGACCCAGTACTTC
TRBJ1-3,TRBD1,TRBV28,NA,18,CASTVSEGTAFSGNTIYF,TGTGCCAGCACCGTTTCAGAAGGGACAGCTTTTTCTGGAAACACCATATATTTT
TRBJ2-7,TRBD2,TRBV2,many,15,CASRAGTSGSYEQYF,TGTGCCAGCAGAGCCGGGACTAGCGGCTCCTACGAGCAGTACTTC
TRBJ2-1,NA,TRBV20-1,many,11,CSARGDNEQFF,TGCAGTGCTAGAGGGGACAATGAGCAGTTCTTC
TRBJ2-7,TRBD2,TRBV27,few,15,CASSSAIITSAEQYF,TGTGCCAGCAGTTCCGCAATAATCACTAGCGCCGAGCAGTACTTC
TRBJ1-6,TRBD1,TRBV27,few,15,CASSLSAGGISPLHF,TGTGCCAGCAGTTTATCCGCAGGGGGTATTTCACCCCTCCACTTT
TRBJ1-5,NA,TRBV18,many,13,CASSPGRDQPQHF,TGTGCCAGCAGCCCCGGAAGGGACCAGCCCCAGCATTTT
TRBJ2-1,NA,TRBV28,many,15,CASSLLLGGPGEQFF,TGTGCCAGCAGTTTATTGCTCGGGGGGCCTGGGGAGCAGTTCTTC
TRBJ2-7,NA,TRBV28,many,10,CASMDYEQYF,TGTGCCAGCATGGACTACGAGCAGTACTTC
TRBJ1-2,TRBD1,TRBV28,many,14,CASRQDRGSYGYTF,TGTGCCAGCAGACAAGACAGGGGGTCCTATGGCTACACCTTC
TRBJ2-7,TRBD1,TRBV6-1,many,15,CASRSDQDRAYEQYF,TGTGCCAGCAGATCTGACCAGGACAGGGCCTACGAGCAGTACTTC
TRBJ2-7,NA,TRBV2,NA,10,CASSELGQVF,TGTGCCAGCAGTGAATTAGGGCAGGTCTTC
TRBJ2-7,TRBD2,TRBV11-3,NA,16,CASSSEVAGGDYEQYF,TGTGCCAGCAGCTCGGAAGTAGCGGGAGGGGACTACGAGCAGTACTTC
TRBJ2-4,TRBD1,TRBV24-1,NA,13,CATSDWDRDVQYF,TGTGCCACCAGTGATTGGGACAGGGACGTTCAGTACTTC
TRBJ2-5,NA,TRBV6-2/TRBV6-3,many,14,CASSRDNPEETQYF,TGTGCCAGCAGCCGGGACAATCCCGAGGAGACCCAGTACTTC
TRBJ2-2,NA,TRBV11-2,many,17,CASSRKPSGPNTGELFF,TGTGCCAGCAGTCGTAAACCGAGCGGACCGAACACCGGGGAGCTGTTTTTT
TRBJ1-5,NA,TRBV28,many,12,CASSLTDQPQHF,TGTGCCAGCAGTCTTACTGATCAGCCCCAGCATTTT
TRBJ1-3,TRBD1,TRBV30,NA,15,CAWSYRGSSGNTIYF,TGTGCCTGGAGTTACAGGGGGAGCTCTGGAAACACCATATATTTT
TRBJ2-7,TRBD1,TRBV6-1,many,15,CASKDTGTGSYEQYF,TGTGCCAGCAAAGACACCGGGACAGGCTCCTACGAGCAGTACTTC
TRBJ2-7,NA,TRBV14,NA,13,CASSQDGGYEQYF,TGTGCCAGCAGCCAAGATGGGGGCTACGAGCAGTACTTC
TRBJ2-3,TRBD2,TRBV27,NA,16,CASSLRASGSTDTQYF,TGTGCCAGCAGTTTAAGGGCTAGCGGGAGTACAGATACGCAGTATTTT
TRBJ2-1,NA,TRBV20-1,many,11,CSLASYNEQFF,TGCAGTCTGGCCTCCTACAATGAGCAGTTCTTC
TRBJ1-1,NA,TRBV5-1,many,14,CASSLEGYMAEAFF,TGCGCCAGCAGCTTGGAAGGTTATATGGCTGAAGCTTTCTTT
TRBJ2-1,TRBD1,TRBV19,few,15,CASSAGTGNYNEQFF,TGTGCCAGTAGTGCAGGGACAGGAAACTACAATGAGCAGTTCTTC
TRBJ2-7,NA,TRBV20-1,many,12,CSASGAINEQYF,TGCAGTGCTAGCGGTGCGATCAACGAGCAGTACTTC
TRBJ2-1,TRBD2,TRBV20-1,few,17,CSARTSGKVPPYNEQFF,TGCAGTGCTAGAACTAGCGGGAAGGTACCGCCATACAATGAGCAGTTCTTC
TRBJ2-2,NA,TRBV7-8,many,15,CASSLVLSNTGELFF,TGTGCCAGCAGCTTAGTACTCTCGAACACCGGGGAGCTGTTTTTT
TRBJ2-7,TRBD1,TRBV27,many,14,CASSFLGQGYEQYF,TGTGCCAGCAGTTTTTTGGGACAGGGGTACGAGCAGTACTTC
TRBJ1-2,TRBD1,TRBV6-1,NA,14,CASSGIQGAGGYTF,TGTGCCAGCAGTGGGATACAGGGGGCCGGTGGCTACACCTTC
TRBJ2-3,TRBD1,TRBV9,many,14,CASSVEGGADTQYF,TGTGCCAGCAGCGTAGAAGGGGGCGCAGATACGCAGTATTTT
TRBJ2-7,TRBD1,TRBV5-1,NA,15,CASSQGQGNPYEQYF,TGTGCCAGCAGCCAAGGACAGGGTAATCCCTACGAGCAGTACTTC
TRBJ1-3,TRBD1,TRBV6-1,NA,18,CASSGQGMDLYSGNTIYF,TGTGCCAGCAGTGGACAGGGCATGGACCTTTACTCTGGAAACACCATATATTTT